This T cell receptor beta chain was sequenced in a study of T cell responses to AZD1222 COVID-19 vaccine. Regarding the study as a whole: Targeting of unmutated variant regions was reportedly seen in nearly half of spike-specific TCRs.

This CDR3 spans 14 amino acids. Germline values: CDR1 SGHTA, CDR2 FQGTGA. V trimming: 5 bases; J trimming: 5 bases; junction bases outside the gene matches: 7. TCRdb's table, derived via immunoSEQ multiplex PCR, lists solely in-frame clones and lacks some. This sample has about 70,000 clones; 87% occur once, and the top ten carry roughly 1.2%. Remarks on this clone: Its target is unknown.

The sequenced sample was peripheral blood, obtained 28 days after the second AZD1222 dose. The genes are TRBV7-3 and TRBJ2-5, with 8 positions matching TRBD2. The clonotype comes from an adult who received the AZD1222 COVID-19 vaccine. CDR3 bases: TGTGCCAGCAGCCCTGGGACTAGAAGTGAGACCCAGTACTTC. Protein product: CASSPGTRSETQYF.